What follows are 25 T cell receptor beta chains derived from one specimen sequenced in a study of breast tumors, draining lymph nodes, adjacent tissues. TCRdb recomputed calls from the multiplex PCR reads with MiXCR, one row per CDR3 protein. The profile shows 150,000 to 200,000 distinct CDR3 sequences, about 33% of them singletons. Axillary draining lymph nodes of breast cancer patients supplied the node samples. Sequenced material: axillary lymph node tissue. These receptor sequences come from a female donor with breast cancer. Some clones in this sample may be carry-over from other donors' samples.

This clonotype was observed at least ten times. This chain joins TRBV11-3 and TRBJ1-2; no firm D call. V was cut by 0 bases and J by 4 bases, with 6 bases left in between. Germline V gives CDR1 SGHNT, CDR2 YENEEA. This CDR3 is built from 13 residues. This CDR3 is CASSLEPTYGYTF. Here the CDR3 DNA reads TGTGCCAGCAGCTTAGAGCCAACCTATGGCTACACCTTC.

The gene calls are TRBV6-4 and TRBJ2-3; 8 bases are shared with TRBD2. Germline trimming cut 9 bases from V and 6 bases from J; bases unmatched to any gene: 8. The CDR3 is made up of 13 amino acids. Germline lookup yields CDR1 MRHNA and CDR2 SNTAGT. The chain's CDR3 is CASRAGAPDTQYF. CDR3 nucleotide sequence: TGTGCCAGTAGAGCGGGGGCTCCCGATACGCAGTATTTT.

There are many counts of this clonotype. The V and J genes are TRBV7-9 and TRBJ2-1; the match to TRBD2 covers 14 bases. V gave up 2 bases and J gave up 3 bases; unmatched junction bases: 3. Germline CDR1 and CDR2: SEHNR and FQNEAQ (reference sequence). The CDR3 totals 17 residues. The CDR3 nucleotides are TGTGCCAGCAGCTTAAAGGGACTAGCGGGGGTCTACAATGAGCAGTTCTTC. Amino acids: CASSLKGLAGVYNEQFF.

On this clonotype itself: Since a much larger clone is just one base distant, this may be a read error. This sequence joins TRBV7-2 and TRBJ2-5; 8 bases line up with TRBD2. CDR3 size: 15 residues. Germline CDR1 and CDR2: SGHTA and FQGNSA. CDR3 nucleotides: TGTGCCAGCAGCTTAGTAGGCGGGGGGCTTTGGACCCAGCACTTC. Amino acids: CASSLVGGGLWTQHF.

This clonotype appeared many times. One end of the junction does not line up with germline, which may come from a read error. The CDR3 coding sequence is TGTGCCAGCAGCCAAGAGGGAAGTGGCGACTTC. It encodes CASSQEGSGDF. J is TRBJ2-5 and V is TRBV3-1; D remains ambiguous. The CDR3 extends over 11 amino acids. Germline CDR1 and CDR2: LGHDT and YNNKEL (reference sequence).

This clonotype was observed at least ten times. The rearrangement links TRBV20-1 to TRBJ2-1; 13 bases match TRBD2. V shed 7 bases and J 2 bases; nucleotides not matched to a gene: 5. Germline V gives CDR1 DFQATT, CDR2 SNEGSKA (reference sequence). The length of the CDR3 is 15 residues. CDR3 amino acids: CSVGTSGTAYNEQFF. In nucleotides, the CDR3 is TGCAGTGTCGGGACTAGCGGGACCGCCTACAATGAGCAGTTCTTC.

This clonotype was observed many times. The chain has TRBV6-5 and TRBJ1-5, with D unresolved. The CDR3 is 15 residues long. V lost 6 bases to trimming and J lost 3 bases, with 15 bases between them. CDR1 MNHEY and CDR2 SVGAGI come from the germline V gene. CDR3 nucleotide sequence: TGTGCCAGCAGACCCATGGACGGGAACAATCAGCCCCAGCATTTT. This sequence encodes CASRPMDGNNQPQHF.

This clonotype has a count of ten or more. Here the CDR3 DNA reads TGTGCCAGCTCACCAGGACCAGCCTACGAGCAGTACTTC. This codes for CASSPGPAYEQYF. The V gene is TRBV18, the J gene TRBJ2-7; D is ambiguous. The CDR3 has 13 residues. V lost 2 bases, J lost 2 bases, and 7 bases lay in between. Germline values: CDR1 KGHSH, CDR2 LQKENI.

In this sample, this clonotype turned up many times. DNA for the CDR3: TGTGCCAGCAGCCAAGGATTGGTCTTAACAGATACGCAGTATTTT. Protein sequence: CASSQGLVLTDTQYF. This sequence joins TRBV11-2 and TRBJ2-3; D is ambiguous. This CDR3 contains 15 residues. The germline CDR1 and CDR2 sequences are SGHAT and FQNNGV. Trimming left V 5 bases short and J 3 bases short, with 15 bases between.

Ten or more counts support this clonotype. V usage is TRBV7-6 and J usage is TRBJ1-2; D possibly corresponds to TRBD1 (5 bases). The CDR3 contains 14 residues. V dropped 5 bases and J dropped 8 bases, with 18 bases sitting between them. CDR1 SGHVS and CDR2 FNYEAQ come from the germline V gene. CDR3 region: CASSPSGQGKGYTF. For the CDR3, the DNA is TGTGCCAGCAGCCCCAGCGGTCAGGGTAAAGGCTACACCTTC.

This clonotype came up many times. This chain links TRBV5-5 with TRBJ1-6; TRBD1 agrees at 8 bases. In germline, CDR1 is SGHKS, CDR2 YYEKEE (reference sequence). The CDR3 loop spans 18 amino acids. With 1 base clipped from V and 2 bases from J, the junction kept 8 bases outside the gene matches. Here the CDR3 reads CASSLHPQQGAYNSPLHF. The CDR3 region has the DNA TGTGCCAGCAGCTTGCATCCGCAACAGGGGGCCTATAATTCACCCCTCCACTTT.

This clonotype appeared many times. J is TRBJ1-6 and V is TRBV19, with a possible D match to TRBD1 (6 bases). The V gene lost 4 bases and the J gene lost 10 bases, with 20 bases spanning the gap. The CDR3 spans 16 residues. Looked up from germline, CDR1 is LNHDA and CDR2 is SQIVND (reference sequence). In DNA form, the CDR3 reads TGTGCCAGTAGTACACTCCGGGCAGGGGAACGATCACCCCTCCACTTT. Translation: CASSTLRAGERSPLHF.

Details on this clonotype: A junction boundary mismatches the germline segment, possibly from a read error. The chain has TRBV7-8 and TRBJ2-7, with D tentatively TRBD1 (6 bases). CDR1 is SGHVS, CDR2 FQNEAQ, per germline. The CDR3 is 15 amino acids. Written as DNA, the CDR3 is TGTGCCAGCAGCTCTACCGGGGACACCTCCTACGAACAGTGCTTC. The encoded protein is CASSSTGDTSYEQCF.

The sample holds a few counts of this clonotype. This may stem from a read error, because a much larger clone lies one nucleotide away. The gene calls are TRBV5-4 and TRBJ1-2, with D perhaps TRBD1 (5 bases). The V and J ends lost 0 bases and 4 bases respectively, with 7 bases between them. This CDR3 is built from 13 residues. Germline V gene sequence: CDR1 SGHNT, CDR2 YYREEE (reference sequence). CDR3 DNA: TGTGCCAGCAGCTTGGTCGGGGCCTATGGCTACACCTTC. The encoded protein is CASSLVGAYGYTF.

This clonotype was seen a handful of times. This may stem from a read error, because a much larger clone lies one nucleotide away. The chain joins TRBV7-3 to TRBJ2-3, with TRBD2 identical over 12 bases. The germline V gene encodes CDR1 SGHTA and CDR2 FQGTGA. The CDR3 covers 17 residues. CDR3 sequence: CASSPRLAGASTDPQYF. CDR3 bases: TGTGCCAGCAGCCCAAGACTAGCGGGGGCCAGCACAGATCCGCAGTATTTT. Looking up the rest from reference TRBV7-3 and TRBJ2-3 gives the full variable domain: GAGVSQTPSNKVTEKGKYVELRCDPISGHTALYWYRQSLGQGPEFLIYFQGTGAADDSGLPNDRFFAVRPEGSVSTLKIQRTERGDSAVYLCASSPRLAGASTDPQYFGPGTRLTVL.

This clonotype appeared many times. The chain uses TRBV6-5 and TRBJ2-1; 10 nucleotides agree with TRBD2. The CDR3 runs to 16 residues. The germline V gene encodes CDR1 MNHEY and CDR2 SVGAGI. V trimming: 6 bases; J trimming: 4 bases; junction bases outside the gene matches: 9. The CDR3 nucleotides read TGTGCCAGCAGCCCTATAGCGGGAGGCGCGTACAATGAGCAGTTCTTC. It specifies CASSPIAGGAYNEQFF.

This clonotype was detected many times. The CDR3 bases are TGTGCCAGCAGCTCACCTCCTGAGATGCGGGGGCTCACAGATACGCAGTATTTT. This sequence encodes CASSSPPEMRGLTDTQYF. V is TRBV11-3 and J is TRBJ2-3, with D possibly being TRBD2 (7 bases). V dropped 4 bases and J dropped 2 bases, with 22 bases sitting between them. The germline V gene encodes CDR1 SGHNT and CDR2 YENEEA. This CDR3 contains 18 residues.

This clonotype was counted many times. This chain uses TRBV20-1 with TRBJ2-2; 12 bases are shared with TRBD2. Germline V gene data show CDR1 as DFQATT and CDR2 as SNEGSKA (reference sequence). V was pared by 4 bases and J by 0 bases, with 15 bases of the junction left unmatched. CDR3 length: 20 residues. The CDR3 DNA follows: TGCAGTGCTAAAGCTAACCCGGGACTAGCGGGTTATGCGAACACCGGGGAGCTGTTTTTT. Its translation: CSAKANPGLAGYANTGELFF.

On this clonotype: Being one base from a much bigger clone, this may be a read error. V is TRBV6-4 and J is TRBJ2-1; a possible D gene is TRBD2 (5 bases). CDR1 and CDR2 from the germline V gene are MRHNA and SNTAGT. This CDR3 spans 14 amino acids. The CDR3 spells CASRRVEHPNERFF. The CDR3 nucleotides read TGTGCCAGCAGGAGGGTCGAACACCCTAATGAGCGGTTCTTC.

A remark on this clonotype: This clone may be a read error of a much larger clone one base away. V usage is TRBV20-1 and J usage is TRBJ2-7; D is possibly TRBD1 or TRBD2 (5 bases each). There are 12 residues in the CDR3. Per the germline V gene, CDR1 is DFQATT and CDR2 is SNEGSKA (reference sequence). The V gene lost 6 bases and the J gene lost 2 bases, with 11 bases spanning the gap. DNA for the CDR3: TGCAGTGCCAGGTCGGGGCCCTACGAGCAGTACTTC. Encoded protein: CSARSGPYEQYF.

J is TRBJ2-7 and V is TRBV6-1, with TRBD1 matching over 8 bases. The better agreement between TRBJ2-1 and the DNA end casts doubt on the J call. This CDR3 is 16 amino acids long. CDR1 is MNHNS and CDR2 is SASEGT in the germline V gene. CDR3 in amino acids: CASRRDRWVYDYEQFF. The CDR3 DNA reads as TGTGCCAGCAGAAGGGACAGGTGGGTGTATGACTACGAGCAGTTCTTC.

Points on this clonotype: One base away lies a much larger clone, so this may be a sequencing read error. This chain joins TRBV2 and TRBJ2-1, with TRBD1 matching 9 bases. The length of the CDR3 is 14 residues. Per germline, CDR1 SNHLY and CDR2 FYNNEI. The CDR3 nucleotides are TGTGCCAGCAGTCGACAGGGGGGGTTAAATGGGCAGTTCTTC. Its translation is CASSRQGGLNGQFF.

This clonotype was counted at least ten times. The chain has TRBV7-2 and TRBJ2-5, with D uncertain. CDR3 size: 14 residues. Germline values: CDR1 SGHTA, CDR2 FQGNSA. Between the trimmed V and J ends, which lost 3 bases and 2 bases, there was a span of 10 bases. The CDR3 loop reads CASSFTAFQETQYF. CDR3 nucleotide sequence: TGTGCCAGCAGCTTTACAGCTTTTCAAGAGACCCAGTACTTC.

This clonotype was observed at least ten times. The V call is TRBV2, the J call TRBJ2-5; TRBD2 agrees at 7 bases. With V trimmed by 8 bases and J by 1 base, 10 bases remained unmatched. The CDR3 runs to 15 residues. Looked up from germline, CDR1 is SNHLY and CDR2 is FYNNEI. The DNA for the CDR3 is TGTGCCAGCCAAGGGATGCGGGGGATCCAAGAGACCCAGTACTTC. Encoded protein: CASQGMRGIQETQYF.

A word on this clonotype: Possible read error: a much larger clone is one base away. The chain joins TRBV20-1 to TRBJ2-1, with D possibly matching TRBD2 (6 bases). Germline V gene lookup returns CDR1 DFQATT and CDR2 SNEGSKA (reference sequence). Trimming took 0 bases from V and 10 from J, leaving 16 bases between them. This CDR3 contains 14 residues. The CDR3, as DNA: TGCAGTGCTAGAGAATGGGGGGAGAATCCCGAGCAGTTCTTC. This gives the protein CSAREWGENPEQFF.